Listed here are 26 T cell receptor beta chains from one sample, sequenced in a study of T cell responses to AZD1222 COVID-19 vaccine (dated by TCRdb to about 2021). Receptors were amplified or captured by the immunoSEQ multiplex PCR assay. TCRdb retrieved this table from immuneACCESS and kept in-frame rearrangements only. Not all clones are present; in checked studies, unresolved V genes account for under half, and no reason is known for the remainder. In this sample the table shows some 150,000 clones, 82% of which occur a single time. The ten largest clones add up to 4.1% of the sample. This specimen's time point label, per the study, means: baseline before first vaccination. In light of the paper, this sample's treatment or condition label describes: meningococcal conjugate vaccine given as trial control. The sample was peripheral blood, taken on day 0 of MenACWY control vaccination. The receptors shown here come from an adult in good health.

V and J are TRBV18 and TRBJ1-5; 9 nucleotides match TRBD1. V lost 3 bases to trimming and J lost 0 bases; unmatched junction nucleotides: 3. The CDR3 extends over 16 amino acids. The germline gives CDR1 KGHSH, CDR2 LQKENI. The CDR3 loop reads CASSPGTGNSNQPQHF. In DNA form, the CDR3 reads TGTGCCAGCTCACCCGGGACAGGGAATAGCAATCAGCCCCAGCATTTT.

Here the CDR3 DNA reads TGTGCCAGCAGTTACTACCGGACAGGGGGTGTTGAATCACCCCTCCACTTT. Its protein product is CASSYYRTGGVESPLHF. The chain links TRBV6-2 or TRBV6-3 to TRBJ1-6; 10 bases align to TRBD1. With 1 base clipped from V and 10 bases from J, the junction kept 10 bases outside the gene matches. Per germline, CDR1 MNHEY and CDR2 SVGEGT. The CDR3 contains 17 residues.

The rearrangement links TRBV4-1 to TRBJ1-2; D perhaps matches TRBD1 (5 bases). The CDR3 extends over 11 amino acids. Germline loops: CDR1 MGHRA, CDR2 YSYEKL. V was pared by 10 bases and J by 5 bases, with 11 bases between. The CDR3 loop is CATGTEYGYTF. CDR3 nucleotide sequence: TGCGCCACCGGGACGGAGTATGGCTACACCTTC.

This sequence joins TRBV12-3 or TRBV12-4 and TRBJ1-5; D ambiguous. V lost 3 bases and J 7 bases, leaving 4 bases between the germline ends. The CDR3 is 11 residues long. CDR3 nucleotide sequence: TGTGCCAGCAGTTTGAGGCAGCCCCAGCATTTT. Its protein is CASSLRQPQHF.

The rearrangement uses TRBV19 and TRBJ1-3; D ambiguous. The germline V gene has CDR1 LNHDA and CDR2 SQIVND (reference sequence). V was shortened by 4 bases and J by 0 bases, with 13 bases between the two germline ends. The CDR3 loop spans 16 amino acids. CDR3 region: CASSKEASRSGNTIYF. CDR3 sequence (DNA): TGTGCCAGTAGTAAAGAGGCCAGCCGCTCTGGAAACACCATATATTTT.

The gene calls are TRBV28 and TRBJ1-2; D not certain. The CDR3 sequence is 12 residues long. With 1 base removed from V and 4 bases from J, the gap between germline ends came to 4 bases. Germline V CDR1 and CDR2: MDHEN, SYDVKM. In DNA form, the CDR3 reads TGTGCCAGCAGTTTATACACCTATGGCTACACCTTC. Its translation: CASSLYTYGYTF.

The chain is built from TRBV18 and TRBJ2-2; 7 bases agree with TRBD1. Germline assignment: CDR1 KGHSH and CDR2 LQKENI. V was pared by 3 bases and J by 6 bases, with 7 bases of the junction left unmatched. The CDR3 spans 15 residues. CDR3 nucleotide sequence: TGTGCCAGCTCACCCCGACAGGGCGAGTCCGGGGAGCTGTTTTTT. Its protein is CASSPRQGESGELFF. The full variable domain, in which reference TRBV18 and TRBJ2-2 provide the parts outside the CDR3, is NAGVMQNPRHLVRRRGQEARLRCSPMKGHSHVYWYRQLPEEGLKFMVYLQKENIIDESGMPKERFSAEFPKEGPSILRIQQVVRGDSAAYFCASSPRQGESGELFFGEGSRLTVL.

The gene calls are TRBV6-5 and TRBJ2-7, with D uncertain. The V end lost 6 bases, the J end lost 3 bases, and 9 bases lay between the germline ends. Germline lookup yields CDR1 MNHEY and CDR2 SVGAGI. The CDR3 is 12 residues long. The CDR3 spells CASRGRDYEQYV. The DNA for the CDR3 is TGTGCCAGCAGGGGAAGGGACTACGAGCAGTACGTC.

The gene calls are TRBV4-1 and TRBJ1-3, with D unresolved. V shed 0 bases and J shed 8 bases, with 8 bases lying between them. Germline V gene sequence: CDR1 MGHRA, CDR2 YSYEKL. The CDR3 loop spans 13 amino acids. CDR3 sequence: CASSQDLGYTIYF. Written as DNA, the CDR3 is TGCGCCAGCAGCCAAGATTTAGGTTACACCATATATTTT.

The chain couples TRBV5-1 to TRBJ2-5; 11 bases map to TRBD2. The J segment lost 4 bases and the V segment lost 0 bases, leaving 5 bases of the junction unmatched. The CDR3 loop spans 16 amino acids. Germline V gives CDR1 SGHRS, CDR2 YFSETQ. The CDR3 loop is CASSLAGTSGGETQYF. The CDR3, as DNA: TGCGCCAGCAGCTTGGCCGGGACTAGCGGTGGAGAGACCCAGTACTTC.

The chain has TRBV20-1 and TRBJ1-5; D may be TRBD1 (5 bases). CDR1 is DFQATT and CDR2 is SNEGSKA in the germline V gene (reference sequence). The germline V and J ends were trimmed by 3 bases and 2 bases, with 17 bases remaining between them. The CDR3 length is 16 residues. The CDR3 nucleotides read TGCAGTGCTAGTACGGGGCTGAGGAAGGGCAATCAGCCCCAGCATTTT. Translated: CSASTGLRKGNQPQHF.

This clone was seen just once. V usage is TRBV5-1 and J usage is TRBJ1-1; tentatively, D is TRBD1 (6 bases). Germline CDR1 is SGHRS and CDR2 is YFSETQ. The length of the CDR3 is 15 residues. Trimming shortened V by 1 base and J by 1 base, and 11 bases separated the two germline ends. As DNA, the CDR3 is TGCGCCAGCAGCTTGCGCCAACAGGGGAACACTGAAGCTTTCTTT. This encodes CASSLRQQGNTEAFF.

The chain joins TRBV6-5 to TRBJ1-1, with 9 positions matching TRBD1. The CDR3 is 14 amino acids. The V gene end was trimmed by 5 bases and the J gene end by 8 bases; junction bases not matched to a gene: 9. Looked up from germline, CDR1 is MNHEY and CDR2 is SVGAGI. The CDR3 coding sequence is TGTGCCAGCAGTCTAACAGGGGGCGACCCGGAAGCTTTCTTT. Translation gives CASSLTGGDPEAFF.

This clone was detected once. In the same sample, other DNA sequences code for this CDR3. The chain recombines TRBV9 with TRBJ2-1; weak D call: TRBD1 (5 bases). This CDR3 contains 13 residues. Trimming pared 0 bases from V and 7 bases from J, leaving 8 bases between. Germline CDR1 is SGDLS and CDR2 is YYNGEE. The CDR3 DNA reads as TGTGCCAGCAGCGTAGACAGGACAAATGAGCAGTTCTTC. This sequence encodes CASSVDRTNEQFF.

The chain has TRBV3-1 (or the pseudogene TRBV3-2) and TRBJ1-6; D uncertain. CDR3 length equals 14 residues. V was clipped by 3 bases and J by 6 bases, with 9 bases between them. CDR1 is LGHDT and CDR2 is YNNKEL in the germline V gene (reference sequence). CDR3 sequence reads: CASSQMTLNSPLHF. As DNA, the CDR3 is TGTGCCAGCAGCCAGATGACACTTAATTCACCCCTCCACTTT.

This rearrangement joins TRBV19 to TRBJ1-3, with unresolved D. V gave up 2 bases and J gave up 4 bases, with 3 bases separating them. Germline CDR1 LNHDA, CDR2 SQIVND (reference sequence). This CDR3 has 12 residues. CDR3 bases: TGTGCCAGTAGTATACGAGGAAACACCATATATTTT. Translated: CASSIRGNTIYF. The entire variable domain, with the rest obtained from reference TRBV19 and TRBJ1-3, is as follows: DGGITQSPKYLFRKEGQNVTLSCEQNLNHDAMYWYRQDPGQGLRLIYYSQIVNDFQKGDIAEGYSVSREKKESFPLTVTSAQKNPTAFYLCASSIRGNTIYFGEGSWLTVV.

The J gene is TRBJ2-1, the V gene TRBV12-5; D uncertain. V gave up 1 base and J gave up 12 bases, with 10 bases separating them. Germline CDR1 reads LGHNT; CDR2 reads FRNRAP. This CDR3 spans 12 amino acids. Here the CDR3 reads CASGLDYRAQFF. CDR3 DNA: TGTGCTAGTGGTTTGGATTACAGAGCGCAGTTCTTC.

V is TRBV19 and J is TRBJ1-6, with 7 bases matching TRBD1. Trimming cost V 4 bases and J 7 bases; bases outside gene matches: 13. CDR3 length equals 17 residues. Germline CDR1 reads LNHDA; CDR2 reads SQIVND (reference sequence). As DNA, the CDR3 is TGTGCCAGTAGTAACAGGGGAGATATCAATAAGAATTCACCCCTCCACTTT. Encoded protein: CASSNRGDINKNSPLHF.

The chain carries TRBV24-1 and TRBJ1-5; maybe TRBD1 (5 bases). This CDR3 region has 14 residues. V was pared by 4 bases and J by 4 bases, with 10 bases between. Germline loops: CDR1 KGHDR, CDR2 SFDVKD. Written as DNA, the CDR3 is TGTGCCACCAGTGACGGGGCCCTTAATCAGCCCCAGCATTTT. Its translation: CATSDGALNQPQHF.

The chain has TRBV7-9 and TRBJ1-2, with TRBD1 matching 8 bases. Germline V gives CDR1 SEHNR, CDR2 FQNEAQ (reference sequence). The CDR3 totals 15 residues. The trim removed 4 bases at V and 0 bases at J, leaving 4 bases unmatched. CDR3 region: CASSSGTGSNYGYTF. The CDR3 DNA reads TGTGCCAGCAGCTCCGGGACAGGCTCTAACTATGGCTACACCTTC.

V and J are TRBV19 and TRBJ2-3; D gene ambiguous. CDR1 LNHDA and CDR2 SQIVND come from the germline V gene (reference sequence). The CDR3 loop spans 15 amino acids. V shed 5 bases and J shed 10 bases, with 22 bases lying between them. CDR3 nucleotide sequence: TGTGCCAGTAGTGTTTCATCGGGTTCCTTTCTCGCGCAGTATTTT. This translates into CASSVSSGSFLAQYF.

This rearrangement joins TRBV3-1 (or the pseudogene TRBV3-2) to TRBJ1-1; possibly TRBD1 for D (6 bases). V lost 7 bases and J lost 1, with 13 bases in between. The CDR3 is 14 amino acids. Germline CDR1 LGHDT, CDR2 YNNKEL (reference sequence). The CDR3 is CASTKQGQNTEAFF. The CDR3 nucleotides are TGTGCCAGCACCAAACAGGGACAGAACACTGAAGCTTTCTTT.

The chain recombines TRBV10-3 with TRBJ1-2; D gene uncertain. The ends were cut back, 0 bases at V and 8 bases at J, with 10 bases in the middle. Germline V gene lookup returns CDR1 ENHRY and CDR2 SYGVKD. The CDR3 is 13 amino acids. The CDR3 spells CAISESMEEGYTF. The CDR3 DNA follows: TGTGCCATCAGTGAGTCGATGGAAGAAGGCTACACCTTC.

The chain combines TRBV5-6 with TRBJ2-1; no firm D call. Between the trimmed V and J ends, which lost 2 bases and 0 bases, there was a span of 6 bases. Germline lookup yields CDR1 SGHDT and CDR2 YYEEEE. The CDR3 length is 14 residues. The CDR3 spells CASSFASSYNEQFF. In DNA, the CDR3 is TGTGCCAGCAGCTTTGCTAGCTCCTACAATGAGCAGTTCTTC.

The rearrangement links TRBV7-6 to TRBJ2-1; TRBD2 aligns across 7 bases. The CDR3 is 16 amino acids. The germline V gene has CDR1 SGHVS and CDR2 FNYEAQ. After removal of 1 base from V and 3 bases from J, the junction contained 6 bases not matched to a gene. The CDR3 sequence is CASSLVSRGIYNEQFF. In nucleotides, the CDR3 is TGTGCCAGCAGCTTAGTTTCGCGGGGGATCTACAATGAGCAGTTCTTC. Full variable domain (rest looked up from reference TRBV7-6 and TRBJ2-1): GAGVSQSPRYKVTKRGQDVALRCDPISGHVSLYWYRQALGQGPEFLTYFNYEAQQDKSGLPNDRFSAERPEGSISTLTIQRTEQRDSAMYRCASSLVSRGIYNEQFFGPGTRLTVL.

This clone was detected many times. J is TRBJ1-2 and V is TRBV24-1, with 7 bases identical to TRBD1. CDR1 and CDR2 (germline): KGHDR, SFDVKD. Losses at the gene ends were 2 bases for V and 3 bases for J; bases not matched to a gene: 2. The CDR3 has 14 residues. The CDR3, as DNA: TGTGCCACCAGTGATTCGACAGGGTACTATGGCTACACCTTC. Residues: CATSDSTGYYGYTF.